These T cell receptor beta chains were read from a single sample in a study of cytomegalovirus exposure and HLA in healthy donors. Some clones are missing from TCRdb's copy, which holds only in-frame ones; the method was immunoSEQ multiplex PCR. The sample lists roughly 180,000 clones, roughly 10% occurring once. The sample taken for sequencing was PBMCs. The receptor source for this set is a woman aged 25 to 39 in good health and CMV-seropositive. The CDR3 runs from the conserved cysteine through the conserved F or W. A D gene is named only where the DNA matches it firmly. Some rows mark clone size as missing; the rest say once, few, many or name a class of expanded clone.

>TRBV5-5|16|-|TRBJ1-1|-
TGTGCCAGCAGCTTGGAAGGGGGTTACATGAACACTGAAGCTTTCTTT
CASSLEGGYMNTEAFF
>TRBV27|16|few|TRBJ1-5|-
TGTGCCAGCAGTTCCATTGCACAGGGAGCGGTAGGTCCCCAGCATTTT
CASSSIAQGAVGPQHF
>TRBV7-8|13|few|TRBJ1-4|-
TGTGCCAGCAGCTTAGGCGGGAGGAAAAAACTGTTTTTT
CASSLGGRKKLFF
>TRBV7-8|13|-|TRBJ1-5|-
TGTGCCAGCAGCTTAGATCTTGGCATGCCCCAGCATTTT
CASSLDLGMPQHF
>TRBV5-4|15|few|TRBJ2-1|-
TGTGCCAGCAGCCGACGGGAAAGGGATAATAATGAGCAGTTCTTC
CASSRRERDNNEQFF
>TRBV5-1|19|few|TRBJ2-2|TRBD2
TGCGCCAGCAGCCAGGGACTAGCGGGAGTGTTACGGAGTACCGGGGAGCTGTTTTTT
CASSQGLAGVLRSTGELFF
>TRBV7-7|15|-|TRBJ2-2|TRBD1
TGTGCCAGCCCGACGGACAGGTTGAACACCGGGGAGCTGTTTTTT
CASPTDRLNTGELFF
>TRBV29-1|17|few|TRBJ2-7|TRBD2
TGCAGCGTTGAAGAATTAGCTAGCGGGCATGACTCCTACGAGCAGTACTTC
CSVEELASGHDSYEQYF
>TRBV9|15|-|TRBJ2-7|TRBD2
TGTGCCAGCAGCGGCGGACTAGCGGGCCCCTACGAGCAGTACTTC
CASSGGLAGPYEQYF
>TRBV11-3|16|-|TRBJ2-1|TRBD2
TGTGCCAGCAGCCCCAGGACTAGCGGGACCTACAATGAGCAGTTCTTC
CASSPRTSGTYNEQFF
>TRBV13|12|few|TRBJ1-5|-
TGTGCCAGCAGCAGGGGTCGTCAGCCCCAGCATTTT
CASSRGRQPQHF
>TRBV5-4|14|-|TRBJ2-7|-
TGTGCCAGCAGGTGGACTCCTTGGTCCTACGAGCAGTACTTC
CASRWTPWSYEQYF
>TRBV19|15|-|TRBJ1-5|-
TGTGCCAGTAGTAGGGACGGGAGAAAGGGGCAGCCCCAGCATTTT
CASSRDGRKGQPQHF
>TRBV13|13|few|TRBJ2-7|-
TGTGCCAGCAGAGGCGGACTATCCTACGAGCAGTACTTC
CASRGGLSYEQYF
>TRBV9|17|few|TRBJ2-1|-
TGTGCCAGCAGCGTAGAGACCCTAGCGACTCAGTACAATGAGCAGTTCTTC
CASSVETLATQYNEQFF
>TRBV10-1|15|few|TRBJ2-7|TRBD1
TGCGCCAGCAGCGACTCCGGGACAGGATCCTACGAGCAGTACTTC
CASSDSGTGSYEQYF
>TRBV20-1|11|-|TRBJ2-7|-
TGCAGTGCTCAGGGCTCCTACGAGCAGTACTTC
CSAQGSYEQYF
>TRBV30|16|few|TRBJ1-5|-
TGTGCCTGGAGCTCCTCACGGGGGGAGAGCAATCAGCCCCAGCATTTT
CAWSSSRGESNQPQHF
>TRBV27|15|-|TRBJ1-3|-
TGTGCCAGCAGTGTGGACTCCGGCTCTGGAAACACCATATATTTT
CASSVDSGSGNTIYF
>TRBV10-1|15|-|TRBJ2-3|-
TGCGCCAGCAGTGATCGGGGTAGCTCGACAGATACGCAGTATTTT
CASSDRGSSTDTQYF
>TRBV13|15|-|TRBJ2-1|TRBD2
TGTGCCAGCAGCGAGGGACTAGCCAGATACAATGAGCAGTTCTTC
CASSEGLARYNEQFF
>TRBV29-1|18|few|TRBJ2-7|-
TGCAGCGTTGCTGTTTGGTTTGAACAGGGACGAGACCGCTACGAGCAGTACTTC
CSVAVWFEQGRDRYEQYF
>TRBV20-1|11|-|TRBJ1-2|-
TGCAGTGCTAGGGACTTCTATGGCTACACCTTC
CSARDFYGYTF
>TRBV11-2|15|-|TRBJ1-2|-
TGTGCCAGCAGCTATCACAGGGAGCCTAACTATGGCTACACCTTC
CASSYHREPNYGYTF
>TRBV4-1|16|-|TRBJ1-5|-
TGCGCCAGCAGCCAATCTAGTCTCAGGGGCAATCAGCCCCAGCATTTT
CASSQSSLRGNQPQHF
>TRBV6-5|16|few|TRBJ1-1|-
TGTGCCAGCAGTTACTCGTCAGGGAGGGCGAACACTGAAGCTTTCTTT
CASSYSSGRANTEAFF
>TRBV5-6|13|few|TRBJ1-2|-
TGTGCCAGCAGCTTGGGTGGCGGGTATGGCTACACCTTC
CASSLGGGYGYTF
>TRBV11-2|15|few|TRBJ2-2|TRBD2
TGTGCCAGCAGTGGGACTAGCGGAAACACCGGGGAGCTGTTTTTT
CASSGTSGNTGELFF
>TRBV30|13|-|TRBJ2-7|-
TGTGCCTGGAACCGGGTTCTCTCCTACGAGCAGTACTTC
CAWNRVLSYEQYF
>TRBV6-5|14|-|TRBJ1-3|-
TGTGCCAGCAGTTACGCCCGGATGAGGAACACCATATATTTT
CASSYARMRNTIYF
>TRBV5-6|15|-|TRBJ2-2|-
TGTGCCAGCAGCTTTGATAGCCTTTTGCCCGGGGAGCTGTTTTTT
CASSFDSLLPGELFF